This T cell receptor (beta chain) is drawn from a study of untreated major depressive disorder. Clones were sequenced by immunoSEQ multiplex PCR, and TCRdb holds only the in-frame ones, with some missing. Of just over 20,000 clones listed, 85% to 95% are singletons. Controls never had mood disorders and self-rated depressive symptoms at 5 or less. Typically around 96% of enriched cells were CD4+. CDR1 is SNHLY, CDR2 FYNNEI, per germline. Deletions cut 0 bases from V and 9 bases from J, with 9 bases between. This CDR3 contains 13 residues. The chain recombines TRBV2 with TRBJ1-5; D not certain. Sequencing input: CD4+ T cells from PBMCs. The receptor was isolated from a man aged 25-45 years in good health. CDR3 sequence (DNA): TGTGCCAGCAGTGAAGCCGGAAGTATGCCCCAGCATTTT. The encoded protein is CASSEAGSMPQHF.